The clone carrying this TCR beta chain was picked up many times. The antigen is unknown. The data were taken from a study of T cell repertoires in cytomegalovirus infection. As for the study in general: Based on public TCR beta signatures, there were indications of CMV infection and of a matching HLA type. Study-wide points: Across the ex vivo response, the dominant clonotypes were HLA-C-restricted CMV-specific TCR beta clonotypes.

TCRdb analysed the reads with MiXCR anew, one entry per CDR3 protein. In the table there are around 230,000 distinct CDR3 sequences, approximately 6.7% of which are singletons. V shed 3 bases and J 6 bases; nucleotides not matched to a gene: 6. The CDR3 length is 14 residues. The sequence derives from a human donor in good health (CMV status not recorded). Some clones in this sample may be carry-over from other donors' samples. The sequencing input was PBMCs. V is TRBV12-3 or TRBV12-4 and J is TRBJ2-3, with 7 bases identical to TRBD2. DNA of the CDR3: TGTGCCAGCAGTTTTGGGCGGGGGAGGGATACGCAGTATTTT. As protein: CASSFGRGRDTQYF.